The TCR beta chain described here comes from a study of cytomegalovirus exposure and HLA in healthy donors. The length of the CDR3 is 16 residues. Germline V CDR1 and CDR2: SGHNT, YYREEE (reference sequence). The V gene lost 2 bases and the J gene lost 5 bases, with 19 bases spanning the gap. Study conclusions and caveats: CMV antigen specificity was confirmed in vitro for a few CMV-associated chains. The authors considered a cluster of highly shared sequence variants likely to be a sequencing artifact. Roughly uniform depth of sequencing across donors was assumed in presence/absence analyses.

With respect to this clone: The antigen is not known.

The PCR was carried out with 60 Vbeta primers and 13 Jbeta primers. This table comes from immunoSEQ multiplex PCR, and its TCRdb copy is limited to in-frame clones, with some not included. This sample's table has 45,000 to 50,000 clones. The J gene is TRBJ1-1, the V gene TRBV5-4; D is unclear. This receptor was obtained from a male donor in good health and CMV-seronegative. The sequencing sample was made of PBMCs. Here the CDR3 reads CASSFDRLRVETEAFF. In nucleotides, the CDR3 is TGTGCCAGCAGCTTTGACCGGCTCCGGGTGGAGACTGAAGCTTTCTTT.